This is a list of T cell receptor beta chains from one sample in a study of T-cell memory formation after mild COVID-19. TCRdb re-called the 5' RACE reads with MiXCR, one entry per CDR3 protein. The sample lists around 390,000 distinct CDR3 sequences, approximately 15% occurring once. Material: PBMCs or a T cell subset sorted from them (not recorded which). The source of these receptors is a man aged 18-30 years who had mild COVID-19 (a few samples of this study predate the infection). Cell type and time point are not known. Both conserved end residues are part of each CDR3. The order of the fields is J gene, D gene, clone size, V gene, CDR3 DNA, CDR3 protein. D genes are given only for firm matches. Expanded clones get a size class; other rows say once, few or many, or leave the size out.

J: TRBJ2-3; D: TRBD1; size: few; V: TRBV7-2; DNA: TGTGCCAGCAGCCCGAATCAGGGGGCCCCGGCGGCGCAGTATTTT; CDR3: CASSPNQGAPAAQYF
J: TRBJ2-5; D: -; size: -; V: TRBV7-6; DNA: TGTGCCAGCAGCCTCCAGAACACCCGGGAGACCCAGTACTTC; CDR3: CASSLQNTRETQYF
J: TRBJ2-2; D: -; size: few; V: TRBV27; DNA: TGTGCCAGCAGTTTCTCTGGGAATCCCACCGGGGAGCTGTTTTTT; CDR3: CASSFSGNPTGELFF
J: TRBJ2-1; D: -; size: few; V: TRBV7-2; DNA: TGTGCCAGCAGCCCACAACGCGGGGCGTACAATGAGCAGTTCTTC; CDR3: CASSPQRGAYNEQFF
J: TRBJ1-2; D: -; size: -; V: TRBV10-3; DNA: TGTGCCATCAGTGAGTCGACGCCAGGGACGAACTATGGCTACACCTTC; CDR3: CAISESTPGTNYGYTF
J: TRBJ2-3; D: -; size: few; V: TRBV5-6; DNA: TGTGCCAGCAGCTTGGTTGGGGCTTCAGATACGCAGTATTTT; CDR3: CASSLVGASDTQYF
J: TRBJ2-5; D: TRBD1; size: few; V: TRBV7-2; DNA: TGTGCCAGCAGCTTGTACAGGGGGAGTCGGGAGACCCAGTACTTC; CDR3: CASSLYRGSRETQYF
J: TRBJ2-5; D: TRBD1; size: few; V: TRBV12-3/TRBV12-4; DNA: TGTGCCAGCAACCACAGGGGCGGAGAGACCCAGTACTTC; CDR3: CASNHRGGETQYF
J: TRBJ1-5; D: -; size: -; V: TRBV20-1; DNA: TGCAGTGCTGCAGGACAGCTCGAAAATCAGCCCCAGCATTTT; CDR3: CSAAGQLENQPQHF
J: TRBJ2-7; D: TRBD1; size: few; V: TRBV20-1; DNA: TGCAGTGCGTACTGGGGACAGGGGGCAAGCTACGAGCAGTACTTC; CDR3: CSAYWGQGASYEQYF
J: TRBJ2-1; D: -; size: few; V: TRBV5-1; DNA: TGCGCCAGCAGCTACGGGTTAGGGGTATCCTCCTACAATGAGCAGTTCTTC; CDR3: CASSYGLGVSSYNEQFF
J: TRBJ2-1; D: -; size: few; V: TRBV5-1; DNA: TGCGCCAGCAGGCCATCACTAGGGTCCTACAATGAGCAGTTCTTC; CDR3: CASRPSLGSYNEQFF
J: TRBJ2-1; D: TRBD2; size: -; V: TRBV4-3; DNA: TGCGCCAGCAGCCCTCGGACTAGCGGAAATGAGCAGTTCTTC; CDR3: CASSPRTSGNEQFF
J: TRBJ2-3; D: -; size: many; V: TRBV12-3/TRBV12-4; DNA: TGTGCCAGCAGTTTTTGGGATACGCAGTATTTT; CDR3: CASSFWDTQYF
J: TRBJ1-2; D: -; size: few; V: TRBV29-1; DNA: TGCAGCGTTGAAAGGCGGGGTTACTATGGCTACACCTTC; CDR3: CSVERRGYYGYTF
J: TRBJ1-2; D: -; size: few; V: TRBV6-6; DNA: TGTGCCAGCCAACAAGAGGGTCAGCGTGGCTACACCTTC; CDR3: CASQQEGQRGYTF
J: TRBJ2-7; D: TRBD1; size: -; V: TRBV12-5; DNA: TGTGCTAGTGGTTTGGTAGATCCACAGGGGGCTGAATACGAGCAGTACTTC; CDR3: CASGLVDPQGAEYEQYF